A single sample gave rise to the 25 T cell receptor beta chains below, sequenced in a study of long-term antiretroviral therapy in people with HIV. They ran version v3.0 of the immunoSEQ assay at survey level. The assay was immunoSEQ multiplex PCR, and TCRdb's table has in-frame clones only and misses some. Of about 21,000 clones detected, approximately 82% appear once; the ten largest clones hold 4% to 6%. The source material was unsorted PBMCs, sampled 0.5 years after starting antiretroviral therapy. These receptors all stem from a man between 18 and 29 years old with HIV.

The genes are TRBV2 and TRBJ2-5; tentative D call: TRBD2 (6 bases). V shed 1 base and J shed 4 bases, with 7 bases lying between them. The CDR3 is made up of 13 amino acids. CDR1 and CDR2 from the germline V gene are SNHLY and FYNNEI. The CDR3: CASSEVGGETQYF. CDR3 coding DNA: TGTGCCAGCAGTGAAGTGGGGGGAGAGACCCAGTACTTC.

CDR3 nucleotide sequence: TGCAGTGCTGAGGGAAATGAGCAGTTCTTC. It yields the protein CSAEGNEQFF. The chain is built from TRBV20-1 and TRBJ2-1, with D possibly TRBD2 on 5 matching bases. The V end was cut by 5 bases, the J end by 7 bases, with 6 bases between. The germline CDR1 and CDR2 sequences are DFQATT and SNEGSKA (reference sequence). CDR3 length: 10 residues.

The gene calls are TRBV28 and TRBJ1-4; maybe TRBD1 (5 bases). V lost 6 bases, J lost 8 bases, and 10 bases lay in between. The length of the CDR3 is 12 residues. CDR1 and CDR2 from the germline V gene are MDHEN and SYDVKM. The CDR3 bases are TGTGCCAGCAGAAATCCAGGGGAAAAACTGTTTTTT. As protein: CASRNPGEKLFF. Drawing the rest from reference TRBV28 and TRBJ1-4, the complete variable domain is DVKVTQSSRYLVKRTGEKVFLECVQDMDHENMFWYRQDPGLGLRLIYFSYDVKMKEKGDIPEGYSVSREKKERFSLILESASTNQTSMYLCASRNPGEKLFFGSGTQLSVL.

The chain couples TRBV30 to TRBJ1-3; D not resolved. The CDR3 extends over 13 amino acids. V was shortened by 0 bases and J by 3 bases, with 6 bases between the two germline ends. The V gene's germline CDR1 is GTSNPN and CDR2 SVGIG (reference sequence). This chain's CDR3 is CAWSVGNGNTIYF. The CDR3, as DNA: TGTGCCTGGAGTGTAGGGAATGGAAACACCATATATTTT.

Within the sample, this clone is medium-sized. The chain joins TRBV28 to TRBJ2-7, with TRBD1 matching 7 bases. Looked up from germline, CDR1 is MDHEN and CDR2 is SYDVKM. V shed 10 bases and J 2 bases; nucleotides not matched to a gene: 11. The CDR3 spans 14 residues. CDR3: CATYAPGQTYEQYF. The DNA of the CDR3 is TGTGCCACTTATGCCCCGGGACAGACCTACGAGCAGTACTTC.

This sequence joins TRBV2 and TRBJ2-7; D call uncertain. The CDR3 sequence is 13 residues long. The germline V gene encodes CDR1 SNHLY and CDR2 FYNNEI. Trimming cost V 4 bases and J 4 bases, with 11 bases left between them. This CDR3 reads CASSGQAQYEQYF. The CDR3 DNA is TGTGCCAGCAGTGGTCAGGCCCAGTACGAGCAGTACTTC. Filled out from reference TRBV2 and TRBJ2-7, the complete variable domain reads EPEVTQTPSHQVTQMGQEVILRCVPISNHLYFYWYRQILGQKVEFLVSFYNNEISEKSEIFDDQFSVERPDGSNFTLKIRSTKLEDSAMYFCASSGQAQYEQYFGPGTRLTVT.

This clone has more than one count but fewer than ten. The rearrangement uses TRBV7-9 and TRBJ1-4, with 7 bases matching TRBD1. The CDR3 contains 15 residues. Germline-derived CDR1 and CDR2 are SEHNR and FQNEAQ (reference sequence). The junction had 6 bases not matched to a gene; V was cut back by 1 base and J by 7 bases. CDR3 protein: CASSLGDSRGEKLFF. The CDR3 nucleotides are TGTGCCAGCAGCTTAGGGGACAGTCGGGGTGAAAAACTGTTTTTT.

V and J are TRBV28 and TRBJ2-1; the D is unclear. The CDR3 has 14 residues. In germline, CDR1 is MDHEN, CDR2 SYDVKM. Trimming took off 5 bases at V and 8 bases at J, with 16 bases between the two ends. The CDR3 loop is CASSTRTLEDEQFF. DNA of the CDR3: TGTGCCAGCAGTACCCGGACCCTCGAGGATGAGCAGTTCTTC.

The chain is built from TRBV2 and TRBJ1-1; D gene unclear. V was cut by 7 bases and J by 7 bases, with 16 bases left in between. The germline V gene has CDR1 SNHLY and CDR2 FYNNEI. The CDR3 contains 13 residues. The CDR3 loop is CASTKVAEDEAFF. The CDR3 bases are TGTGCCAGCACTAAAGTCGCGGAAGATGAAGCTTTCTTT.

This chain links TRBV10-3 with TRBJ1-2; D unresolved. This CDR3 is built from 13 residues. Deletions cut 0 bases from V and 10 bases from J, with 12 bases between. Per the germline V gene, CDR1 is ENHRY and CDR2 is SYGVKD. The CDR3 loop is CAISESRIPFYTF. CDR3 sequence (DNA): TGTGCCATCAGTGAGTCCCGAATTCCTTTCTACACCTTC.

This clone has only a few counts. CDR3 in amino acids: CASSEEGRNNEKLFF. DNA for the CDR3: TGTGCCAGCAGTGAAGAGGGCAGGAATAATGAAAAACTGTTTTTT. The chain joins TRBV6-1 to TRBJ1-4; the D is unclear. From germline, CDR1 is MNHNS and CDR2 SASEGT. Between the trimmed V and J ends, which lost 1 base and 4 bases, there was a span of 10 bases. The CDR3 is 15 amino acids.

The J gene is TRBJ2-5, the V gene TRBV9; D is perhaps TRBD2 (5 bases). V lost 0 bases to trimming and J lost 1 base, with 10 bases between them. The CDR3 totals 15 residues. Germline CDR1 SGDLS, CDR2 YYNGEE. CDR3 nucleotides: TGTGCCAGCAGCGTAGCGGCAACTAGCCAAGAGACCCAGTACTTC. This gives the protein CASSVAATSQETQYF. Combining the CDR3 with reference TRBV9 and TRBJ2-5 gives the whole variable domain DSGVTQTPKHLITATGQRVTLRCSPRSGDLSVYWYQQSLDQGLQFLIQYYNGEERAKGNILERFSAQQFPDLHSELNLSSLELGDSALYFCASSVAATSQETQYFGPGTRLLVL.

The genes are TRBV15 and TRBJ2-5; D perhaps matches TRBD1 (5 bases). V was trimmed by 0 bases and J by 10 bases, leaving 15 bases between them. Per germline, CDR1 LNHNV and CDR2 YYDKDF (reference sequence). This CDR3 is 14 amino acids long. Here the CDR3 reads CATSRDRLGADQYF. The DNA of the CDR3 is TGTGCCACCAGCAGAGATAGGTTAGGGGCCGACCAGTACTTC.

This clone was found once. V usage is TRBV6-6 and J usage is TRBJ1-3; D is uncertain. The CDR3 sequence is 15 residues long. Per germline, CDR1 MNHNY and CDR2 SVGAGI (reference sequence). Trimming stripped 7 bases from V and 0 bases from J, with 13 bases between. The CDR3 nucleotides read TGTGCCAGCACACCAGACGGGAGCTCTGGAAACACCATATATTTT. It is translated as CASTPDGSSGNTIYF.

A few counts support this clone. The chain uses TRBV11-2 and TRBJ1-2; 7 nucleotides line up with TRBD1. CDR1 and CDR2 (germline): SGHAT, FQNNGV. V dropped 5 bases and J dropped 7; count of bases not matched to a gene: 4. This CDR3 is 12 amino acids long. DNA of the CDR3: TGTGCCAGCAGCCCGACAGGGACTGGCTACACCTTC. Residues: CASSPTGTGYTF. The whole variable domain, remainder taken from reference TRBV11-2 and TRBJ1-2, is EAGVAQSPRYKIIEKRQSVAFWCNPISGHATLYWYQQILGQGPKLLIQFQNNGVVDDSQLPKDRFSAERLKGVDSTLKIQPAKLEDSAVYLCASSPTGTGYTFGSGTRLTVV.

The chain has TRBV5-4 and TRBJ2-1, with 7 bases identical to TRBD2. The CDR3 spans 15 residues. CDR1 is SGHNT, CDR2 YYREEE, per germline (reference sequence). J gave up 5 bases and V 2 bases, and 7 bases lay outside the gene matches. For the CDR3, the DNA is TGTGCCAGCAGCTTCTGGGGGGGGGAAAACAATGAGCAGTTCTTC. It yields the protein CASSFWGGENNEQFF.

The chain carries TRBV28 and TRBJ2-3; tentative D call: TRBD1 (6 bases). With 7 bases removed from V and 3 bases from J, the gap between germline ends came to 11 bases. This CDR3 comprises 13 residues. CDR1 MDHEN and CDR2 SYDVKM come from the germline V gene. Here the CDR3 DNA reads TGTGCCAGCAATCAAAGGGGGACAGATACGCAGTATTTT. Residues: CASNQRGTDTQYF. Drawing the rest from reference TRBV28 and TRBJ2-3, the complete variable domain is DVKVTQSSRYLVKRTGEKVFLECVQDMDHENMFWYRQDPGLGLRLIYFSYDVKMKEKGDIPEGYSVSREKKERFSLILESASTNQTSMYLCASNQRGTDTQYFGPGTRLTVL.

The table lists this clone with a few counts. This sequence joins TRBV29-1 and TRBJ1-6; D is possibly TRBD1 (5 bases). Germline lookup yields CDR1 SQVTM and CDR2 ANQGSEA. This CDR3 spans 13 amino acids. V shed 6 bases and J shed 6 bases, with 12 bases lying between them. The CDR3 spells CSVGRDGNSPLHF. CDR3 coding DNA: TGCAGCGTAGGCCGGGACGGTAATTCACCCCTCCACTTT.

This clone was detected once. The CDR3 region has the DNA TGCAGCGTTGCCAAGGCTGGAAACACCATATATTTT. Residues: CSVAKAGNTIYF. This sequence joins TRBV29-1 and TRBJ1-3, with D unresolved. Trimming pared 4 bases from V and 2 bases from J, leaving 6 bases between. The germline gives CDR1 SQVTM, CDR2 ANQGSEA. The length of the CDR3 is 12 residues.

V and J are TRBV7-9 and TRBJ2-7; D is possibly TRBD2 (7 bases). V was cut by 2 bases and J by 6 bases, with 8 bases left in between. The CDR3 has 12 amino acids. Germline V lookup: CDR1 SEHNR, CDR2 FQNEAQ (reference sequence). The CDR3: CASSLRGGEQYF. Written as DNA, the CDR3 is TGTGCCAGCAGCTTAAGGGGGGGCGAGCAGTACTTC.

This chain links TRBV13 with TRBJ2-5; D could derive from TRBD1 or TRBD2 (5 bases each). Per germline, CDR1 PRHDT and CDR2 FYEKMQ (reference sequence). This CDR3 comprises 15 residues. V lost 0 bases, J lost 7 bases, and 15 bases lay in between. The CDR3 sequence: CASSLGGTTLGTQYF. CDR3 DNA: TGTGCCAGCAGCTTAGGGGGGACCACCCTAGGGACCCAGTACTTC.

The gene calls are TRBV6-4 and TRBJ1-2, with a tentative D call TRBD1 (6 bases). This CDR3 contains 14 residues. Trimming removed 5 bases at V and 4 bases at J, with 14 bases between. From germline, CDR1 is MRHNA and CDR2 SNTAGT. The CDR3 spells CASSMDSGSYGYTF. The DNA of the CDR3 is TGTGCCAGCAGTATGGACAGCGGGAGCTATGGCTACACCTTC.

The rearrangement uses TRBV4-1 and TRBJ2-1; 8 bases are a match to TRBD2. This CDR3 has 17 residues. From germline, CDR1 is MGHRA and CDR2 YSYEKL. With 1 base clipped from V and 3 bases from J, the junction kept 8 bases outside the gene matches. The CDR3, as DNA: TGCGCCAGCAGCCAAGGGGAGCGGGAGATCTTCTACAATGAGCAGTTCTTC. This gives the protein CASSQGEREIFYNEQFF.

This sequence joins TRBV4-1 and TRBJ1-1; D might be TRBD1 (5 bases). Germline V gives CDR1 MGHRA, CDR2 YSYEKL. The V end was cut by 1 base, the J end by 4 bases, with 13 bases between. The CDR3 is made up of 15 amino acids. In nucleotides, the CDR3 is TGCGCCAGCAGCCAAGTACCAGGGACCGGCACTGAAGCTTTCTTT. Translation: CASSQVPGTGTEAFF.

V and J are TRBV28 and TRBJ1-2, with D possibly TRBD1 on 6 matching bases. V lost 4 bases and J 8 bases, leaving 20 bases between the germline ends. The CDR3 is 15 residues long. Germline CDR1 and CDR2: MDHEN and SYDVKM. In DNA form, the CDR3 reads TGTGCCAGCAGTTCATACGGACAGACGGTGAGGGGCTACACCTTC. Protein product: CASSSYGQTVRGYTF.